This TCR beta chain was recovered during a study of Ad26.COV2.S vaccination and SARS-CoV-2 variants. V was trimmed by 4 bases and J by 10 bases, leaving 19 bases between them. The CDR3 is 14 residues long. Germline V gene sequence: CDR1 SGHTA, CDR2 FQGNSA. The study's findings and limits: In TCR breadth and depth analyses, total T cell responses may have been underestimated. Non-spike TCR breadth showed similarity between vaccine and placebo recipients.

Profiling relied on immunoSEQ multiplex PCR, and the TCRdb table lists in-frame clones only, not all of them. The sample includes 350,000 to 550,000 clones, roughly 87% of them seen just once. With regard to this clone: What it binds is unknown.

Treatment described: 19 received Ad26.COV2.S at low or high dose, single or two shots; roughly 5 received placebo; per-sample allocation not given. All samples were drawn on day 63, counting from the first vaccine or placebo injection. The sample in question was peripheral blood, obtained in a trial of Ad26.COV2.S vaccine versus placebo. This receptor was obtained from a person aged 18 to 59 who received the Ad26.COV2.S COVID-19 vaccine or a placebo. The gene calls are TRBV7-2 and TRBJ1-1; D not resolved. CDR3 amino acids: CASSSSAGWFAAFF. The DNA of the CDR3 is TGTGCCAGCAGCTCATCGGCAGGCTGGTTTGCAGCTTTCTTT.